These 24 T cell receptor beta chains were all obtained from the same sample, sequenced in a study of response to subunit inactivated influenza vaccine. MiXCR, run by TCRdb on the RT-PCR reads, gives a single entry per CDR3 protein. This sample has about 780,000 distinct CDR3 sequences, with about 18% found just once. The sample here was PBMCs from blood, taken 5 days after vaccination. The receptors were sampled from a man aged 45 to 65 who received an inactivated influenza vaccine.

CDR3 residues: CASSLTSPSTDTQYF. The CDR3 DNA sequence: TGTGCCAGCAGTTTAACTAGCCCTAGCACAGATACGCAGTATTTT. This sequence joins TRBV28 and TRBJ2-3; D is possibly TRBD2 (6 bases). The CDR3 has 15 residues. Germline V gives CDR1 MDHEN, CDR2 SYDVKM. The ends were cut back, 2 bases at V and 0 bases at J, with 9 bases in the middle.

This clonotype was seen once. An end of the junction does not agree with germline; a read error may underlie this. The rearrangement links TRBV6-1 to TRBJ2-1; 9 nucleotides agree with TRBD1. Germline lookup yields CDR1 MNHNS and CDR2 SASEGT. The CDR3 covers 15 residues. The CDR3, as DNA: TGTACCAGCAGTGCTACAGGGGGCGCCTACAATGAGCAGTTCTTC. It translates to CTSSATGGAYNEQFF.

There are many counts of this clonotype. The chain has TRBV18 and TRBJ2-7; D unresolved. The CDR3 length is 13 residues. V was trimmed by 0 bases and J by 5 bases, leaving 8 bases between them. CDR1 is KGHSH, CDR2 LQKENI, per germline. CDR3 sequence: CASSPPTQNEQYF. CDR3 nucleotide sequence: TGTGCCAGCTCACCACCGACCCAGAACGAGCAGTACTTC.

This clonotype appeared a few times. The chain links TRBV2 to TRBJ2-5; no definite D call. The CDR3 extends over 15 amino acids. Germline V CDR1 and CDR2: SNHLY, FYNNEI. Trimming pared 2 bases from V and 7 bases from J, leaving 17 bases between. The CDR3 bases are TGTGCCAGCAGTGAATATCGTTGGGCAGATGGGACCCAGTACTTC. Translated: CASSEYRWADGTQYF.

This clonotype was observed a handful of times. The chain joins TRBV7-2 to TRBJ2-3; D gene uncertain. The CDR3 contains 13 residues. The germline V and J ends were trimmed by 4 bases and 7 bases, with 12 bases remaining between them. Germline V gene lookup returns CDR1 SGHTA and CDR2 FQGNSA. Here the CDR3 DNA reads TGTGCCAGCAGCTCCTCATATGTGTATACGCAGTATTTT. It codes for CASSSSYVYTQYF.

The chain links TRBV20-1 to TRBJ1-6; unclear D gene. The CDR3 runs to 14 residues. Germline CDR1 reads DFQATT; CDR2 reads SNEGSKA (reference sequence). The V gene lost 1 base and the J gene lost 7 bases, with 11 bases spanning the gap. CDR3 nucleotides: TGCAGTGCTAGAGTATTTACCGCAAATTCACCCCTCCACTTT. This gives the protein CSARVFTANSPLHF.

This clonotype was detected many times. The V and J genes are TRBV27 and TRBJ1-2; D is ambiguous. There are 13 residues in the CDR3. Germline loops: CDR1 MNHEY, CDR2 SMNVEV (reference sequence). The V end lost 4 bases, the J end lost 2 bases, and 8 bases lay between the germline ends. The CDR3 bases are TGTGCCAGCAGTTCGGTTGGGAACTATGGCTACACCTTC. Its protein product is CASSSVGNYGYTF.

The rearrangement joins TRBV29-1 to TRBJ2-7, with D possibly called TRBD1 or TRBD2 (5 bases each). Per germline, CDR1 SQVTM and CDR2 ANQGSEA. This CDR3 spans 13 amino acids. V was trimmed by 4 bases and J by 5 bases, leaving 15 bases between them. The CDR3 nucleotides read TGCAGCGTTGGCTGGGGTCGGGGCAACGAGCAGTACTTC. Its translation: CSVGWGRGNEQYF.

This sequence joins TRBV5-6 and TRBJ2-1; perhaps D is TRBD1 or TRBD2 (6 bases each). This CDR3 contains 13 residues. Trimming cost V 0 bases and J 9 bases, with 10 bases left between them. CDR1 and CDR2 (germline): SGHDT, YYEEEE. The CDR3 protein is CASSLGWGAEQFF. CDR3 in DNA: TGTGCCAGCAGCTTGGGATGGGGGGCTGAGCAGTTCTTC.

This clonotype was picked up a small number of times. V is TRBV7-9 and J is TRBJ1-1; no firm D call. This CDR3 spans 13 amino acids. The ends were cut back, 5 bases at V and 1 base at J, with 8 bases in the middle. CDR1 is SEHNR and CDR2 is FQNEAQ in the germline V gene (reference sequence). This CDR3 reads CASSTNWNTEAFF. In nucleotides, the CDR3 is TGTGCCAGCAGCACTAATTGGAACACTGAAGCTTTCTTT.

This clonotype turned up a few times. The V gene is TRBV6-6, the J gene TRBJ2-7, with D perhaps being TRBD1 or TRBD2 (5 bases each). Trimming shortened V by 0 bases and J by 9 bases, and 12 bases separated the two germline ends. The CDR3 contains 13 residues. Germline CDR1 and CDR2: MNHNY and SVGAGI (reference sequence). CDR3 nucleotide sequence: TGTGCCAGCAGTTACTCGGGCAGGGACGGGCAGTACTTC. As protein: CASSYSGRDGQYF.

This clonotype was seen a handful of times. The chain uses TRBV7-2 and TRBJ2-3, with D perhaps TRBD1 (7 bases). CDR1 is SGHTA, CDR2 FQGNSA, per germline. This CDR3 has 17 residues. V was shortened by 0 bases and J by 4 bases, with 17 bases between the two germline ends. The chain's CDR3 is CASSLATRGLHADTQYF. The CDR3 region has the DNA TGTGCCAGCAGCTTAGCGACTAGGGGGCTTCACGCAGATACGCAGTATTTT.

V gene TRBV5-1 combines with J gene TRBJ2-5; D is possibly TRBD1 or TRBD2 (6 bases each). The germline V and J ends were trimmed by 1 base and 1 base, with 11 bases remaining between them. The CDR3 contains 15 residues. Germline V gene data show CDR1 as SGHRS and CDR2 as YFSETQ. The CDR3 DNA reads TGCGCCAGCAGCTTGAGGGGGGACCTCCAAGAGACCCAGTACTTC. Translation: CASSLRGDLQETQYF.

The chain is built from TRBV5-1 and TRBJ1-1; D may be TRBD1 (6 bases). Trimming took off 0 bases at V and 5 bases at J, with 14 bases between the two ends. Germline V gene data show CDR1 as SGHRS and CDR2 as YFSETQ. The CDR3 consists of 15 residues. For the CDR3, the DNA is TGCGCCAGCAGCTTGGCGGGACATACTTGGACTGAAGCTTTCTTT. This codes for CASSLAGHTWTEAFF.

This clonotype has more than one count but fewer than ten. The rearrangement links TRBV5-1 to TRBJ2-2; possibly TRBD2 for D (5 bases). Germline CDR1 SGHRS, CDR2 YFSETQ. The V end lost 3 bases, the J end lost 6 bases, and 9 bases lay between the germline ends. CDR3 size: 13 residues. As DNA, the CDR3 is TGCGCCAGCAGCTCCGGCGGGCCCGGGGAGCTGTTTTTT. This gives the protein CASSSGGPGELFF.

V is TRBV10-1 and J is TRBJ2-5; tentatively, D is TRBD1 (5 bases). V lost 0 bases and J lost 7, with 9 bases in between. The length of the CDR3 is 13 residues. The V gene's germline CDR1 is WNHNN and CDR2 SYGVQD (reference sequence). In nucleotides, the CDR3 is TGCGCCAGCAGTGAGTCAGATCAGGGGACCCAGTACTTC. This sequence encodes CASSESDQGTQYF.

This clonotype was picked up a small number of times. DNA for the CDR3: TGTGCCAGCAGCCATTGGTCAGGGGTACACACTGAAGCTTTCTTT. This translates into CASSHWSGVHTEAFF. The rearrangement links TRBV3-1 to TRBJ1-1; D perhaps matches TRBD1 (6 bases). The germline CDR1 and CDR2 sequences are LGHDT and YNNKEL (reference sequence). This CDR3 comprises 15 residues. V was clipped by 3 bases and J by 3 bases, with 14 bases between them.

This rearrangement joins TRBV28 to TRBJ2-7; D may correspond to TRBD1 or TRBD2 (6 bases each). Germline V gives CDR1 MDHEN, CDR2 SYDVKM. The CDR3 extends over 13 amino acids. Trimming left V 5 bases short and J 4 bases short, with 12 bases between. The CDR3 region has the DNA TGTGCCAGCAGTCACCGGGGGCCATACGAGCAGTACTTC. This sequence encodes CASSHRGPYEQYF.

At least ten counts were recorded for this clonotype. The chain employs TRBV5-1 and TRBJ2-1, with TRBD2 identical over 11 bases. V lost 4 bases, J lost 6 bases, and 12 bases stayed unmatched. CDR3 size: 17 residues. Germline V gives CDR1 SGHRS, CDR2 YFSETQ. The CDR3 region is CASSPFPTSGTGNEQFF. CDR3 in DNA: TGCGCCAGCAGCCCTTTCCCGACTAGCGGGACGGGCAATGAGCAGTTCTTC.

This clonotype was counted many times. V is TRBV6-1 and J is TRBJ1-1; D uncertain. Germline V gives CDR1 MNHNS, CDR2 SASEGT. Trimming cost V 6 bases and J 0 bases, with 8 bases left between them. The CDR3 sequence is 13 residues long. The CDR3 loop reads CASSGPMNTEAFF. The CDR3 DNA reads TGTGCCAGCAGCGGACCGATGAACACTGAAGCTTTCTTT.

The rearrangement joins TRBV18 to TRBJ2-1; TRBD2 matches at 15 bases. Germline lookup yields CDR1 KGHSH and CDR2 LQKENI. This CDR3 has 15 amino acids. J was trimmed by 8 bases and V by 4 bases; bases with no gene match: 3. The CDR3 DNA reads TGTGCCAGCTCACGGACTAGCGGGGGGGCCTATGAGCAGTTCTTC. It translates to CASSRTSGGAYEQFF.

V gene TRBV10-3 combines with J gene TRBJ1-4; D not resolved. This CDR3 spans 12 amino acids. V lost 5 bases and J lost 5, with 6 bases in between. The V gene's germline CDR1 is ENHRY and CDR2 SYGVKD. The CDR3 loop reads CAISPENEKLFF. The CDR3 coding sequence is TGTGCCATCAGTCCCGAAAATGAAAAACTGTTTTTT.

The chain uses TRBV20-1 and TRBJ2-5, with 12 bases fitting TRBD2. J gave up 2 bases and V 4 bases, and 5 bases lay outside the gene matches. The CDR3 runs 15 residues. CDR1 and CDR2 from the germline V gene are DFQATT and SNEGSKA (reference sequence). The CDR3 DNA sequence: TGCAGTGCTACCGGGACTAGCGGGTTACAAGAGACCCAGTACTTC. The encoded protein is CSATGTSGLQETQYF.

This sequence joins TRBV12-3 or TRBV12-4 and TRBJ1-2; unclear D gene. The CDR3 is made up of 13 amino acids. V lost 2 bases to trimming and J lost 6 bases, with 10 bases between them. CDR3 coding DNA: TGTGCCAGCAGTTTAAAGGCCAAGGATGGCTACACCTTC. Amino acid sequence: CASSLKAKDGYTF.